This is a list of T cell receptor beta chains from one sample in a study of Graves' ophthalmopathy and Graves' hyperthyroidism. Each CDR3 protein is one row after TCRdb ran MiXCR on the multiplex PCR reads. This table has approximately 480,000 distinct CDR3 sequences, 13% to 15% appearing once. Material: blood. Receptors originate from a woman between 25 and 40 years old with Graves' ophthalmopathy. Both conserved end residues are trimmed from each CDR3.

>TRBJ2-7|TRBV14
ASSQGLLTYEQY
>TRBJ1-6|TRBV18
ASSIAGTDNSPLH
>TRBJ1-1|TRBV6-1
ASSEAGSVGTEAF
>TRBJ2-2|TRBV6-1
ASTPGLAGEGGELF
>TRBJ2-7|TRBV6-1
ATTGTRVGEQY
>TRBJ1-1|TRBV12-3/TRBV12-4
ASSFEGRTEAF
>TRBJ1-2|TRBV28
ASKGPLYT
>TRBJ1-2|TRBV12-3/TRBV12-4
ASSLDPYGYT
>TRBJ2-4|TRBV10-3
AIRAAGVGIQY
>TRBJ2-5|TRBV19
ASSITYTTETQY
>TRBJ2-7|TRBV6-2/TRBV6-3
ASSRTSGVHEQY
>TRBJ2-7|TRBV18
ASSPGREDYEQY
>TRBJ1-1|TRBV29-1
SERTGALGTEAF
>TRBJ2-5|TRBV24-1
ATSEASRLGETQY
>TRBJ2-7|TRBV12-3/TRBV12-4
ASRQAGGPSYEQY
>TRBJ1-5|TRBV6-6
ASRQRYLPDGSNQPQH
>TRBJ1-1|TRBV19
ASSDPGQGKTEAF
>TRBJ1-5|TRBV28
ASSFLRERSNQPQH
>TRBJ2-7|TRBV4-1
ASSQPTGTRSYEQY
>TRBJ2-7|TRBV25-1
AKQGNSYEQY
>TRBJ1-2|TRBV28
ASSLRASYT
>TRBJ1-5|TRBV6-1
ASSSSGYGGNQPQH
>TRBJ1-6|TRBV6-1
ASVDWTEYNSPLH
>TRBJ1-1|TRBV6-1
ASSRGGPYTEAF
>TRBJ2-2|TRBV12-3/TRBV12-4
ASRKRQGETGELC
>TRBJ1-2|TRBV18
ASSPPGGAPLYGYT
>TRBJ2-5|TRBV7-9
ASSQPGTGGVETQY
>TRBJ1-5|TRBV6-2/TRBV6-3
ASSPGTGDQPQH
>TRBJ1-1|TRBV5-1
ASSLGTGGRGTEAF
>TRBJ2-7|TRBV11-3
ASSLVGQDPAYEQY
>TRBJ2-6|TRBV11-2
ASSYQGNSGANVLT
>TRBJ2-2|TRBV6-1
ASKFGFGETNTGELF
>TRBJ2-5|TRBV10-3
AISESKVETQY
>TRBJ2-7|TRBV4-2
ASSQGGGPDEQY
>TRBJ2-5|TRBV6-1
ASSEAPQETQY
>TRBJ2-7|TRBV28
ASRGRSYEQY
>TRBJ2-5|TRBV6-5
ASGMGQGNLETQY
>TRBJ1-2|TRBV11-2
ASSLDWIGYT
>TRBJ1-1|TRBV20-1
SARAVRGGDTEAF
>TRBJ2-7|TRBV6-5
ASSYGDREYEQY
>TRBJ2-5|TRBV5-1
SSSLGPNQETQY
>TRBJ1-2|TRBV6-1
ASTNFYGYT
>TRBJ1-2|TRBV2
ASSEGALLRDGYT
>TRBJ1-2|TRBV28
ASSPRTERYGYT
>TRBJ1-1|TRBV11-1
ASSFGQRTEAF
>TRBJ2-7|TRBV30
AWISGNDEQY
>TRBJ1-2|TRBV6-1
ASSWAIPGEGHGYT
>TRBJ2-7|TRBV20-1
SARGPGTSIYEQY
>TRBJ1-1|TRBV30
AWTPGLNTEAF
>TRBJ1-2|TRBV12-3/TRBV12-4
ASLAANYGYT
>TRBJ2-3|TRBV4-1
ASSQGVAASSVDTQY
>TRBJ2-7|TRBV2
ASSESRSEQY
>TRBJ1-1|TRBV28
ASGFSGGSAF
>TRBJ2-2|TRBV7-7
ASSPSRGEGELF
>TRBJ2-7|TRBV5-1
ASSLVPAGEGFEQY